This T cell receptor beta chain was found in a study of vaccination effects on CD4 cells after COVID-19. Germline V gene lookup returns CDR1 MRHNA and CDR2 SNTAGT. V was clipped by 0 bases and J by 4 bases; unmatched bases: 8. The CDR3 runs to 16 residues. ViraFEST assay sequencing came after antigen-specific CD4+ T cells were expanded with viral peptide pools. Upon completion of more than 9 days in culture, CD4+ T cells were isolated. Participants were vaccinated with two doses of either the BNT162b2 or mRNA-1273 vaccine. A word on this clone: Its specificity is not known.

Profiling relied on immunoSEQ multiplex PCR, and the TCRdb table lists in-frame clones only, not all of them. The sample has about 59,000 clones, around 78% seen once. The TCR was taken from a human donor who received a COVID-19 vaccine. The chain is built from TRBV6-4 and TRBJ1-1; TRBD1 matches 7 bases. The sequencing here drew on CD4+ T cells from PBMCs cultured with HCoV-OC43 spike peptides, taken after COVID-19 vaccination. Sample subset: HCoV-OC43 spike overlapping peptide pool stimulation. In DNA, the CDR3 is TGTGCCAGCAGTGACTCGAAGGGGGCGCGAGGCACTGAAGCTTTCTTT. Its translation is CASSDSKGARGTEAFF.